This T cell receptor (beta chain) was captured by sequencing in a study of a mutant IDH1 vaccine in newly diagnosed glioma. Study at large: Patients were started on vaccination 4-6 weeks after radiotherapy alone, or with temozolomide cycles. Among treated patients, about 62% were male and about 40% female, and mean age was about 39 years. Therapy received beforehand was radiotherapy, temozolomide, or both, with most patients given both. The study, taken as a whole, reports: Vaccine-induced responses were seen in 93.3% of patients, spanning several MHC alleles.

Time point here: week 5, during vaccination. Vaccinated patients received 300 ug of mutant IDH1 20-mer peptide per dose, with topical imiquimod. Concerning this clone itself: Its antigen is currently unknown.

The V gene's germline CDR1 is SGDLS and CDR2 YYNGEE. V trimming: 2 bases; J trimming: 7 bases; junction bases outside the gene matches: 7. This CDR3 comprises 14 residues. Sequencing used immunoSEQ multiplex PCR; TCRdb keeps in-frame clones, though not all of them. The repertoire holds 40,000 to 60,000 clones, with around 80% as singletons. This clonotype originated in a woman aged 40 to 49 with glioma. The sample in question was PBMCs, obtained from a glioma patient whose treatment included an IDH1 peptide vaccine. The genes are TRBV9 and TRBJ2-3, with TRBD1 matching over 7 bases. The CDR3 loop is CASSVPTGANTQYF. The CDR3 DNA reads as TGTGCCAGCAGCGTGCCCACAGGGGCAAATACGCAGTATTTT. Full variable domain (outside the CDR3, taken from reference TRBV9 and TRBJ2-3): DSGVTQTPKHLITATGQRVTLRCSPRSGDLSVYWYQQSLDQGLQFLIQYYNGEERAKGNILERFSAQQFPDLHSELNLSSLELGDSALYFCASSVPTGANTQYFGPGTRLTVL.